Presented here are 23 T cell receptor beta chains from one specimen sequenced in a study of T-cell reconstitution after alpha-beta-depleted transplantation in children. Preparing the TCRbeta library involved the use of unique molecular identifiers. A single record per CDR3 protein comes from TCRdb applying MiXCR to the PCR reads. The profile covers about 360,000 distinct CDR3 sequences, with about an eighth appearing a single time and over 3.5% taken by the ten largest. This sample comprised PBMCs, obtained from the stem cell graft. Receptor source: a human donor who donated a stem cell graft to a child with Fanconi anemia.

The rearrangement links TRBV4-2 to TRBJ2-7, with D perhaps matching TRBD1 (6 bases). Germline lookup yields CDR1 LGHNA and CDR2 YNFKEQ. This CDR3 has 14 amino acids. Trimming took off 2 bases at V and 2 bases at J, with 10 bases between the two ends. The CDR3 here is CASSQLDSTYEQYF. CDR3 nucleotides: TGTGCCAGCAGCCAATTGGACAGCACCTACGAGCAGTACTTC.

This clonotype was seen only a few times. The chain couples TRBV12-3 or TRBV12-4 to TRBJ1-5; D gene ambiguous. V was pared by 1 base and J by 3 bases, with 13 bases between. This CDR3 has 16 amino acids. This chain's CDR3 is CASSLGGNPVNQPQHF. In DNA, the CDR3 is TGTGCCAGCAGTTTAGGTGGAAACCCAGTCAATCAGCCCCAGCATTTT.

CDR3 region: CASSPRGSRPGYTF. The CDR3 DNA is TGTGCCAGCAGTCCACGGGGGAGCCGCCCAGGCTACACCTTC. The rearrangement uses TRBV12-3 or TRBV12-4 and TRBJ1-2; possibly TRBD1 for D (5 bases). Trimming removed 5 bases from V and 8 bases from J, with 18 bases in between. CDR3 length: 14 residues.

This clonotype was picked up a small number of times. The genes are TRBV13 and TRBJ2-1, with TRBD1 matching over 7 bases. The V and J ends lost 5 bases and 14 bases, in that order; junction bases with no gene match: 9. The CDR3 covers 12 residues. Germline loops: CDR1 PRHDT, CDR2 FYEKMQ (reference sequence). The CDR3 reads CASSPRTGQEFF. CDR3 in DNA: TGTGCCAGCAGCCCCCGGACAGGCCAGGAGTTCTTC.

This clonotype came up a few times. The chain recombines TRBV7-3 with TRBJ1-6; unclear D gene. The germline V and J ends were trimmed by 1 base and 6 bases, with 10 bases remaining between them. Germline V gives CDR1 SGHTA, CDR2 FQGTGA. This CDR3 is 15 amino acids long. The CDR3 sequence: CASSLMGGGNSPLHF. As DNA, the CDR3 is TGTGCCAGCAGCTTAATGGGCGGAGGTAATTCACCCCTCCACTTT.

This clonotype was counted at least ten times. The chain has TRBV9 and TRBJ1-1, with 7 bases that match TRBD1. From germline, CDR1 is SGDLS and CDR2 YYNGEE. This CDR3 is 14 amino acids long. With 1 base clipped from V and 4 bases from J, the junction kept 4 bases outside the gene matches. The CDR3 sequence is CASSVQGVGTEAFF. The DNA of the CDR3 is TGTGCCAGCAGCGTACAGGGGGTAGGCACTGAAGCTTTCTTT.

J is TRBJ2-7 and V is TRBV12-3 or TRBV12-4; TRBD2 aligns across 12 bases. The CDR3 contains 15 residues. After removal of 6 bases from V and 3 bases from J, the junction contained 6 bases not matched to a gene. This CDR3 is CASRRLAGEDYEQYF. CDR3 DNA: TGTGCCAGCAGACGACTAGCGGGGGAAGACTACGAGCAGTACTTC.

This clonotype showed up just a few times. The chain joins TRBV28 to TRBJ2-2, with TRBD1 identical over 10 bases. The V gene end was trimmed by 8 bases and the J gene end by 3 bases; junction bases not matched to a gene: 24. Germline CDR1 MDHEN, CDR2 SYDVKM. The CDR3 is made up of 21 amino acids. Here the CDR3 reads CASQAPIGTGVIKGYTGELFF. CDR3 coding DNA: TGTGCCAGCCAGGCCCCAATCGGGACAGGGGTGATAAAGGGATACACCGGGGAGCTGTTTTTT.

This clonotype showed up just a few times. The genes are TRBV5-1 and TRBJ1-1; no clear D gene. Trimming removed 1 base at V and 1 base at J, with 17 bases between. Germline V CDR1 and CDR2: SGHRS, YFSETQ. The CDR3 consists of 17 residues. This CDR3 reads CASSLSEDASSNTEAFF. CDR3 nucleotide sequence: TGCGCCAGCAGCTTGTCTGAGGACGCCTCATCGAACACTGAAGCTTTCTTT.

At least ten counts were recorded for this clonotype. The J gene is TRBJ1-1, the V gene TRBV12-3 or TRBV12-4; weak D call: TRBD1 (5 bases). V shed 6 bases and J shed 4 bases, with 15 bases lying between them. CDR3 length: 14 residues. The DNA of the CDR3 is TGTGCCAGCAGCTCTAATCCCGGGGGCACTGAAGCTTTCTTT. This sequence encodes CASSSNPGGTEAFF.

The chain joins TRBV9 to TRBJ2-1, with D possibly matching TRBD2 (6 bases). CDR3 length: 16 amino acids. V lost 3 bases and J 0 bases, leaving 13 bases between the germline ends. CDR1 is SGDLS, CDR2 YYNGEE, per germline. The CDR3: CASSAGSASSYNEQFF. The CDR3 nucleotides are TGTGCCAGCAGCGCCGGGAGCGCCAGCTCCTACAATGAGCAGTTCTTC.

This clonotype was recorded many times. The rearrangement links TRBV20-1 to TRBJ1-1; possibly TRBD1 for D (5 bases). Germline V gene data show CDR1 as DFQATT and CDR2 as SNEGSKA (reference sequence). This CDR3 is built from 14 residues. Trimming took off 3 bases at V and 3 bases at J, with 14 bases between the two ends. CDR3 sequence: CSASQSWGYTEAFF. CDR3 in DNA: TGCAGTGCTAGCCAGTCATGGGGCTACACTGAAGCTTTCTTT.

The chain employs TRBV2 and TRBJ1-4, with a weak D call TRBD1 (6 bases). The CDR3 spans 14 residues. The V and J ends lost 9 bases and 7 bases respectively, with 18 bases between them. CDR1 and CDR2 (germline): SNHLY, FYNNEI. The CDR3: CARQSAGAGEKLFF. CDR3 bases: TGTGCCAGACAGTCAGCAGGGGCAGGTGAAAAACTGTTTTTT.

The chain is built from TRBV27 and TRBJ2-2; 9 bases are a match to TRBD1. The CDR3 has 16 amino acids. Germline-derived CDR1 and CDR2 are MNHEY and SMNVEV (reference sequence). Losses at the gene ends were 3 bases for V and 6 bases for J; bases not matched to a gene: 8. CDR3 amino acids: CASSFLTGGMAGELFF. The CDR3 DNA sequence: TGTGCCAGCAGTTTTCTGACAGGGGGGATGGCCGGGGAGCTGTTTTTT.

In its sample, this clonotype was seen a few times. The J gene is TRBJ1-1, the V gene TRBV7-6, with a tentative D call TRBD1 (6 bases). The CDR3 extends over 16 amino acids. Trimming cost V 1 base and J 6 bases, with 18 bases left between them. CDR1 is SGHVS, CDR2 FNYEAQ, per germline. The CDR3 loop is CASSLGLGGPDAEAFF. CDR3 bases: TGTGCCAGCAGCTTAGGCCTCGGGGGCCCAGACGCTGAAGCTTTCTTT. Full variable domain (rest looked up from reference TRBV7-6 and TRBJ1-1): GAGVSQSPRYKVTKRGQDVALRCDPISGHVSLYWYRQALGQGPEFLTYFNYEAQQDKSGLPNDRFSAERPEGSISTLTIQRTEQRDSAMYRCASSLGLGGPDAEAFFGQGTRLTVV.

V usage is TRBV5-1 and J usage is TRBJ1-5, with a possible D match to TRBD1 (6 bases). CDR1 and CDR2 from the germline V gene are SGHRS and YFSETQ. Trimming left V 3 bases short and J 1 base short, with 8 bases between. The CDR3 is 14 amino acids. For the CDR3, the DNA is TGCGCCAGCAGCTCGGGACAAAGCAATCAGCCCCAGCATTTT. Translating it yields CASSSGQSNQPQHF.

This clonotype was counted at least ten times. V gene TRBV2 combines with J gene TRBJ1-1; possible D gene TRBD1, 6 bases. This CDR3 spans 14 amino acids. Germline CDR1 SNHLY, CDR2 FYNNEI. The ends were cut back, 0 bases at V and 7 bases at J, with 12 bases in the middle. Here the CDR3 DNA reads TGTGCCAGCAGTGAAGCCACAGGGTTGGGTGAAGCTTTCTTT. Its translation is CASSEATGLGEAFF.

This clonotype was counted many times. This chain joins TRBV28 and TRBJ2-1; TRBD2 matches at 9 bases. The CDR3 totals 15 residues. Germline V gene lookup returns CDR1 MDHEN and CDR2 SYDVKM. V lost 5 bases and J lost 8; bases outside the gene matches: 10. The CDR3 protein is CASSPLGLAYDEQFF. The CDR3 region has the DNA TGTGCCAGCAGTCCCCTGGGACTAGCATACGATGAGCAGTTCTTC.

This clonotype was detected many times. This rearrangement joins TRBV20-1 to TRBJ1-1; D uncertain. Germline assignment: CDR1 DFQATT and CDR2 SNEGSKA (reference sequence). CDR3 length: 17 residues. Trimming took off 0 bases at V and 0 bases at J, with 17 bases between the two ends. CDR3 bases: TGCAGTGCTAGAGATTACCGAATTTCTAAGGTGAACACTGAAGCTTTCTTT. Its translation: CSARDYRISKVNTEAFF.

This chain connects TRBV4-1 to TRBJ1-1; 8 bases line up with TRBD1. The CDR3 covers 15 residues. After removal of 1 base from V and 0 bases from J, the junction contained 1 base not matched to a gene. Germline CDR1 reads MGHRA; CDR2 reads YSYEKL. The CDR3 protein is CASSQGTGMNTEAFF. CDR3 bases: TGCGCCAGCAGCCAAGGGACAGGGATGAACACTGAAGCTTTCTTT.

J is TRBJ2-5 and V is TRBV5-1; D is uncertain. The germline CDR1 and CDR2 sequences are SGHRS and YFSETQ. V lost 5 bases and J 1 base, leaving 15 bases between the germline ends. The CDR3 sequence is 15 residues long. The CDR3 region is CASRSATGFQETQYF. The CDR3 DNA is TGCGCCAGCAGGTCGGCGACGGGCTTCCAAGAGACCCAGTACTTC.

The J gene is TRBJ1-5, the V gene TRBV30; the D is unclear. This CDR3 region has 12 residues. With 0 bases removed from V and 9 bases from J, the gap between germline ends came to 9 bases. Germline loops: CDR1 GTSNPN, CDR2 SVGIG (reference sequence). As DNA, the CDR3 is TGTGCCTGGAGTGTACGAGGCGGGCCCCAGCATTTT. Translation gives CAWSVRGGPQHF. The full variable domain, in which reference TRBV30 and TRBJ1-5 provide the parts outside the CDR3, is SQTIHQWPATLVQPVGSPLSLECTVEGTSNPNLYWYRQAAGRGLQLLFYSVGIGQISSEVPQNLSASRPQDRQFILSSKKLLLSDSGFYLCAWSVRGGPQHFGDGTRLSIL.

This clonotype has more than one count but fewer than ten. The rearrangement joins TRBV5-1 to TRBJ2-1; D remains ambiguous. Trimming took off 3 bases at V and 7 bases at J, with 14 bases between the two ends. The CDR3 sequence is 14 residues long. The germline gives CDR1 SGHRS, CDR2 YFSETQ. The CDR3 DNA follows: TGCGCCAGCAGCTACACCCCCCCGAATAATGAGCAGTTCTTC. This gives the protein CASSYTPPNNEQFF. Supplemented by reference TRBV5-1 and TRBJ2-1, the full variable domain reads KAGVTQTPRYLIKTRGQQVTLSCSPISGHRSVSWYQQTPGQGLQFLFEYFSETQRNKGNFPGRFSGRQFSNSRSEMNVSTLELGDSALYLCASSYTPPNNEQFFGPGTRLTVL.